The 20 T cell receptor beta chains presented below share a single source sample, sequenced in a study of T cell changes during pregnancy in multiple sclerosis. The assay was immunoSEQ multiplex PCR, and TCRdb's table has in-frame clones only and misses some. The table lists over 90,000 clones, 93% of them singletons. The sequenced sample was peripheral blood, obtained after pregnancy. The receptors were sampled from a female donor with multiple sclerosis, enrolled in a pregnancy study.

The J gene is TRBJ2-1, the V gene TRBV30; D unresolved. Germline CDR1 GTSNPN, CDR2 SVGIG (reference sequence). Trimming stripped 5 bases from V and 8 bases from J, with 13 bases between. The CDR3 has 12 residues. The CDR3: CAWVARLDEQFF. The CDR3 bases are TGTGCCTGGGTCGCTAGACTGGATGAGCAGTTCTTC.

The rearrangement uses TRBV2 and TRBJ2-7, with D possibly being TRBD2 (5 bases). Trimming left V 6 bases short and J 2 bases short, with 11 bases between. This CDR3 has 13 residues. Per germline, CDR1 SNHLY and CDR2 FYNNEI. The CDR3: CASRALVAYEQYF. The CDR3 nucleotides are TGTGCCAGCAGAGCACTAGTGGCCTACGAGCAGTACTTC.

Here the CDR3 DNA reads TGTGCCAGCAGTGCCGGCGGGACTAGCGGGAGGGTTGAGCAGTTCTTC. It codes for CASSAGGTSGRVEQFF. V and J are TRBV6-4 and TRBJ2-1; 16 bases align to TRBD2. This CDR3 has 16 residues. Germline-derived CDR1 and CDR2 are MRHNA and SNTAGT. V was pared by 4 bases and J by 9 bases, with 6 bases of the junction left unmatched.

This rearrangement joins TRBV7-9 to TRBJ2-2, with 9 nucleotides matching TRBD1. The CDR3 covers 16 residues. Looked up from germline, CDR1 is SEHNR and CDR2 is FQNEAQ (reference sequence). Trimming removed 5 bases from V and 6 bases from J; junction bases left unmatched: 10. The CDR3: CASSPTGTGFAGELFF. CDR3 nucleotide sequence: TGTGCCAGCAGCCCAACCGGGACAGGGTTTGCCGGGGAGCTGTTTTTT.

V usage is TRBV30 and J usage is TRBJ2-7, with 7 positions matching TRBD2. This CDR3 comprises 13 residues. The germline V gene encodes CDR1 GTSNPN and CDR2 SVGIG (reference sequence). Germline trimming cut 3 bases from V and 6 bases from J; bases unmatched to any gene: 8. CDR3 loop: CAWRASGKGEQYF. Written as DNA, the CDR3 is TGTGCCTGGAGAGCCAGCGGGAAGGGCGAGCAGTACTTC.

The V and J genes are TRBV15 and TRBJ2-3; 9 bases fit TRBD2. J was trimmed by 6 bases and V by 11 bases; bases with no gene match: 15. The CDR3 covers 15 residues. CDR1 and CDR2 from the germline V gene are LNHNV and YYDKDF (reference sequence). The CDR3 loop reads CAVGGRAGSGDTQYF. The CDR3 DNA reads TGTGCCGTTGGCGGGAGGGCCGGTTCTGGGGATACGCAGTATTTT.

J is TRBJ2-1 and V is TRBV27; a possible D gene is TRBD2 (5 bases). The V gene lost 6 bases and the J gene lost 2 bases, with 14 bases spanning the gap. From germline, CDR1 is MNHEY and CDR2 SMNVEV (reference sequence). CDR3 size: 15 residues. CDR3 region: CASSSGLFPYNEQFF. The CDR3, as DNA: TGTGCCAGCAGCAGCGGTCTCTTTCCCTACAATGAGCAGTTCTTC.

CDR3 amino acids: CTSSQVEPDRESEAFF. In DNA form, the CDR3 reads TGCACCAGCAGCCAAGTAGAACCAGACAGGGAGTCTGAAGCTTTCTTT. The chain is built from TRBV1 and TRBJ1-1; the table's D call, TRBD1, has no DNA check behind it. TRBV1 is given as a pseudogene. There are 16 residues in the CDR3.

The chain combines TRBV28 with TRBJ1-1; no definite D call. The CDR3 extends over 16 amino acids. Germline V lookup: CDR1 MDHEN, CDR2 SYDVKM. Trimming took off 6 bases at V and 4 bases at J, with 21 bases between the two ends. Here the CDR3 DNA reads TGTGCCAGCAGCTCTATTTACGGCCCAACGGGCACTGAAGCTTTCTTT. Encoded protein: CASSSIYGPTGTEAFF.

This chain connects TRBV6-1 to TRBJ1-2, with unresolved D. The CDR3 is 15 amino acids. The V gene lost 6 bases and the J gene lost 0 bases, with 14 bases spanning the gap. Germline V gene sequence: CDR1 MNHNS, CDR2 SASEGT. As DNA, the CDR3 is TGTGCCAGCAGGGCTTCCATTGGTTCTAACTATGGCTACACCTTC. This sequence encodes CASRASIGSNYGYTF.

The V gene is TRBV5-6, the J gene TRBJ2-2; 7 nucleotides agree with TRBD2. This CDR3 contains 15 residues. Per germline, CDR1 SGHDT and CDR2 YYEEEE. V shed 0 bases, J shed 7 bases, and the junction held 6 bases outside the gene matches. CDR3 coding DNA: TGTGCCAGCAGCTTGGCCGCCGGACTAGGCGGGGAGCTGTTTTTT. It yields the protein CASSLAAGLGGELFF.

The chain combines TRBV5-5 with TRBJ1-2, with TRBD1 matching over 7 bases. V lost 2 bases and J lost 4; bases outside the gene matches: 2. The length of the CDR3 is 13 residues. The germline gives CDR1 SGHKS, CDR2 YYEKEE (reference sequence). The chain's CDR3 is CASSFGTAYGYTF. CDR3 DNA sequence: TGTGCCAGCAGCTTCGGGACAGCCTATGGCTACACCTTC.

In nucleotides, the CDR3 is TGTGCCAGCAGTTCTGACAGATACACTGAAGCTTTCTTT. Residues: CASSSDRYTEAFF. The V gene is TRBV7-9, the J gene TRBJ1-1; tentatively, D is TRBD1 (5 bases). The ends were cut back, 6 bases at V and 3 bases at J, with 11 bases in the middle. Germline CDR1 SEHNR, CDR2 FQNEAQ (reference sequence). The CDR3 has 13 amino acids.

The gene calls are TRBV29-1 and TRBJ1-2, with TRBD1 identical over 7 bases. The CDR3 is made up of 13 amino acids. J lost 3 bases, V lost 3 bases, and 4 bases had no gene match. Germline CDR1 and CDR2: SQVTM and ANQGSEA. The CDR3: CSVEGRGDYGYTF. The CDR3 bases are TGCAGCGTTGAGGGCAGGGGGGACTATGGCTACACCTTC.

The chain has TRBV11-1 and TRBJ1-2; 8 bases line up with TRBD1. CDR1 SGHAT and CDR2 FQDESV come from the germline V gene (reference sequence). Losses at the gene ends were 5 bases for V and 3 bases for J; bases not matched to a gene: 5. The CDR3 is 14 residues long. The CDR3 DNA sequence: TGTGCCAGCAGCCTGACAGGGGACGACTATGGCTACACCTTC. Translated, it gives CASSLTGDDYGYTF. Combining the CDR3 with reference TRBV11-1 and TRBJ1-2 gives the whole variable domain EAEVAQSPRYKITEKSQAVAFWCDPISGHATLYWYRQILGQGPELLVQFQDESVVDDSQLPKDRFSAERLKGVDSTLKIQPAELGDSAMYLCASSLTGDDYGYTFGSGTRLTVV.

This chain connects TRBV29-1 to TRBJ2-7; unclear D gene. The CDR3 has 13 amino acids. Looked up from germline, CDR1 is SQVTM and CDR2 is ANQGSEA. V was trimmed by 1 base and J by 6 bases, leaving 13 bases between them. CDR3 sequence (DNA): TGCAGCGTTGAAGTATCAGGATTTGGCGAGCAGTACTTC. Encoded protein: CSVEVSGFGEQYF.

The chain carries TRBV27 and TRBJ2-1; 12 nucleotides match TRBD2. With 6 bases clipped from V and 9 bases from J, the junction kept 9 bases outside the gene matches. CDR3 length: 15 residues. The V gene's germline CDR1 is MNHEY and CDR2 SMNVEV (reference sequence). This chain's CDR3 is CASSPSGRAEAEQFF. The CDR3, as DNA: TGTGCCAGCAGCCCTAGCGGGAGGGCTGAGGCTGAGCAGTTCTTC.

Written as DNA, the CDR3 is TGCGCCAGCAGTCCCGCCGGGACAGGGGTGCACACTGAAGCTTTCTTT. Its protein is CASSPAGTGVHTEAFF. The rearrangement links TRBV5-1 to TRBJ1-1; 10 bases fit TRBD1. The germline gives CDR1 SGHRS, CDR2 YFSETQ. Losses at the gene ends were 5 bases for V and 3 bases for J; bases not matched to a gene: 10. The CDR3 is 16 amino acids.

The J gene is TRBJ1-5, the V gene TRBV4-1; D unclear. This CDR3 is 13 amino acids long. The V and J ends lost 1 base and 4 bases respectively, with 5 bases between them. CDR1 is MGHRA and CDR2 is YSYEKL in the germline V gene. The CDR3 region is CASSQGLNQPQHF. DNA of the CDR3: TGCGCCAGCAGCCAAGGGCTGAATCAGCCCCAGCATTTT.

The chain links TRBV28 to TRBJ1-2; 9 bases match TRBD1. Trimming took 7 bases from V and 2 from J; bases not matched to a gene: 11. CDR1 MDHEN and CDR2 SYDVKM come from the germline V gene. The CDR3 has 16 amino acids. The CDR3 loop reads CASTTLLGQGNYGYTF. The CDR3 DNA is TGTGCCAGCACCACACTACTGGGACAGGGCAACTATGGCTACACCTTC.